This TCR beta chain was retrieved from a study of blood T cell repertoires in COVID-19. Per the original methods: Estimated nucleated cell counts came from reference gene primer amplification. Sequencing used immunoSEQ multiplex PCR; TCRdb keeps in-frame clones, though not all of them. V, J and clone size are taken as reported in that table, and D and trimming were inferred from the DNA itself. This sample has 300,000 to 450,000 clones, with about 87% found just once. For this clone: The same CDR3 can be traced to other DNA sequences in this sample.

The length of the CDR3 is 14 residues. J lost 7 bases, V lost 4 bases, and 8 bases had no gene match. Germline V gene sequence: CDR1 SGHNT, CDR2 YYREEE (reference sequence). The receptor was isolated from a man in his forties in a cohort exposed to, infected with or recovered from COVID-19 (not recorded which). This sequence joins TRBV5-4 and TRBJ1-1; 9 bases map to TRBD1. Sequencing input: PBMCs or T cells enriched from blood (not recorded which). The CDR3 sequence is CASSLGQGQSEAFF. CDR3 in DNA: TGTGCCAGCAGCCTGGGACAGGGTCAAAGTGAAGCTTTCTTT.